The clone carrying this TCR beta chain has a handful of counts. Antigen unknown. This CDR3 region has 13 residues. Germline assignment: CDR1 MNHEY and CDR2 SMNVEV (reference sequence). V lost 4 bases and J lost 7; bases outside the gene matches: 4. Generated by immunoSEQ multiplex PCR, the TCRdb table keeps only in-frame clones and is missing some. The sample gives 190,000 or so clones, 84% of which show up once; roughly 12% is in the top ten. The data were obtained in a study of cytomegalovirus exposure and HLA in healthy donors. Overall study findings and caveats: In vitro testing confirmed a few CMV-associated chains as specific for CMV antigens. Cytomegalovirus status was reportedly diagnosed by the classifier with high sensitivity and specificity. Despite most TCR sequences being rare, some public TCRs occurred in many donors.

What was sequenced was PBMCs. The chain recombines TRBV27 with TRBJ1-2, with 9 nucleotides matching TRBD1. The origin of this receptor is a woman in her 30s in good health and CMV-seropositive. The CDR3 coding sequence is TGTGCCAGCAGTTCCACAGGGGGCCGTGGCTACACCTTC. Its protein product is CASSSTGGRGYTF.